This TCR beta chain was recovered during a study of T cells in Graves' hyperthyroidism and ophthalmopathy. Background on the study: Pretreatment peripheral blood was obtained at initial diagnosis. Study-level findings and limits: Most thyroid clonotypes that were expanded above 0.001 also turned up in blood. Stable hyperthyroidism and ophthalmopathy were separated using 13 V-J signatures.

Using RNA transcripts as the source, TCR beta CDR3 regions were amplified. The TCR CDR3 was amplified in a first-round RT-PCR using the HTBI primer set. TCRdb itself ran the multiplex PCR reads through MiXCR, one entry per CDR3 protein. Among some 440,000 distinct CDR3 sequences listed, around 14% were seen once. Graves' hyperthyroidism was deemed stable absent ophthalmopathy progression within 18 months. To note about this clonotype: Its antigen remains unidentified.

Sequences were obtained from blood. This TCR was sampled from a woman aged 18 to 35 with Graves' hyperthyroidism.

The CDR3 nucleotides read TGTGCCATCAGTGGAGGGACCGAACCTGAAGCTTTCTTT. Translating it yields CAISGGTEPEAFF. This sequence joins TRBV10-3 and TRBJ1-1, with D tentatively TRBD1 (5 bases). V dropped 4 bases and J dropped 6 bases, with 12 bases sitting between them. This CDR3 contains 13 residues. Germline V lookup: CDR1 ENHRY, CDR2 SYGVKD.